Following are 14 T cell receptor beta chains from one sample sequenced in a study of T-cell memory formation after mild COVID-19. TCRdb called the 5' RACE reads again in MiXCR, with one record for every CDR3 protein. The sample has 550,000 to 700,000 distinct CDR3 sequences; about 18% are singletons. Sequencing was performed on PBMCs or a T cell subset sorted from them (not recorded which). These TCRs come from an adult woman who had mild COVID-19 (a few samples of this study predate the infection). Cell type and time point are not known.

This clonotype was seen ten or more times. V and J are TRBV7-9 and TRBJ2-7; possibly TRBD1 or TRBD2 for D (5 bases each). Trimming took off 4 bases at V and 9 bases at J, with 16 bases between the two ends. The CDR3 spans 13 residues. The germline CDR1 and CDR2 sequences are SEHNR and FQNEAQ (reference sequence). Written as DNA, the CDR3 is TGTGCCAGCAGCTCGGGACCCCGCCTAGGGCAGTACTTC. It specifies CASSSGPRLGQYF.

This clonotype was picked up a small number of times. The chain employs TRBV7-9 and TRBJ1-4; D gene ambiguous. The V gene lost 2 bases and the J gene lost 3 bases, with 7 bases spanning the gap. Germline CDR1 reads SEHNR; CDR2 reads FQNEAQ (reference sequence). This CDR3 contains 14 residues. Written as DNA, the CDR3 is TGTGCCAGCAGCTTAAGCGTTTCTAATGAAAAACTGTTTTTT. This sequence encodes CASSLSVSNEKLFF.

Only a few counts were recorded for this clonotype. The rearrangement uses TRBV7-9 and TRBJ2-7; 7 bases line up with TRBD1. Trimming at V came to 5 bases and at J to 6 bases, leaving 10 bases not matched to a gene. The CDR3 length is 14 residues. Germline CDR1 reads SEHNR; CDR2 reads FQNEAQ (reference sequence). The CDR3 DNA is TGTGCCAGCAGCGTAACAGGGGTTACCCTCGAGCAGTACTTC. It yields the protein CASSVTGVTLEQYF.

The chain combines TRBV21-1 with TRBJ2-3; the D call of TRBD2 is as the table states it, not checked on the DNA. TRBV21-1 represents a pseudogene. This CDR3 region has 15 residues. Here the CDR3 DNA reads TGTGCCAGCAGCGACTACCTTCTAGGGGCAGGCACGCAGTATTTT. Protein: CASSDYLLGAGTQYF.

This clonotype is a singleton in its sample. The J gene is TRBJ2-7, the V gene TRBV20-1; D is perhaps TRBD1 (6 bases). Deletions cut 1 base from V and 7 bases from J, with 14 bases between. The length of the CDR3 is 13 residues. Germline CDR1 DFQATT, CDR2 SNEGSKA (reference sequence). The CDR3 is CSARGQASGEQYF. In DNA form, the CDR3 reads TGCAGTGCTAGAGGACAGGCCAGTGGTGAGCAGTACTTC.

The genes are TRBV13 and TRBJ2-5; 10 nucleotides align to TRBD1. Trimming removed 5 bases from V and 2 bases from J; junction bases left unmatched: 5. The CDR3 length is 15 residues. Germline values: CDR1 PRHDT, CDR2 FYEKMQ (reference sequence). The CDR3: CASSKGQGTQETQYF. Here the CDR3 DNA reads TGTGCCAGCAGCAAGGGACAGGGGACTCAAGAGACCCAGTACTTC.

The chain links TRBV12-3 or TRBV12-4 to TRBJ2-5; 7 positions agree with TRBD2. J lost 7 bases, V lost 9 bases, and 8 bases had no gene match. CDR3 length: 12 amino acids. The CDR3 bases are TGTGCCAGTAAGCGGGGCCCGGGGACCCAGTACTTC. It codes for CASKRGPGTQYF.

The table lists this clonotype with a few counts. The genes are TRBV11-2 and TRBJ2-1, with 7 nucleotides matching TRBD2. The CDR3 has 15 residues. The V and J ends lost 3 bases and 7 bases, in that order; junction bases with no gene match: 9. The germline V gene encodes CDR1 SGHAT and CDR2 FQNNGV. The CDR3 DNA is TGTGCCAGCAGCTTCGACCGGGAGGTATTGAATGAGCAGTTCTTC. Translated, it gives CASSFDREVLNEQFF.

The V gene is TRBV15, the J gene TRBJ1-1, with a possible D match to TRBD1 (5 bases). Between the trimmed V and J ends, which lost 5 bases and 6 bases, there was a span of 19 bases. CDR1 and CDR2 (germline): LNHNV, YYDKDF (reference sequence). CDR3 length equals 15 residues. The DNA for the CDR3 is TGTGCCACCAGCCCCAGACGACAGCTGGGATCTGAAGCTTTCTTT. This encodes CATSPRRQLGSEAFF.

This clonotype was detected only a few times. The chain employs TRBV6-5 and TRBJ2-3; 9 bases match TRBD2. There are 13 residues in the CDR3. Unmatched junction bases numbered 6, after V lost 0 bases and J lost 14 bases. Germline V gene sequence: CDR1 MNHEY, CDR2 SVGAGI. DNA for the CDR3: TGTGCCAGCAGTTACTCGGCTAGCGGGGCCCCGTATTTT. It encodes CASSYSASGAPYF.

The chain couples TRBV28 to TRBJ2-5, with D unresolved. With 6 bases removed from V and 4 bases from J, the gap between germline ends came to 15 bases. The CDR3 has 14 residues. Germline V CDR1 and CDR2: MDHEN, SYDVKM. In nucleotides, the CDR3 is TGTGCCAGCAGAACTACGGGCGAGCGAGAGACCCAGTACTTC. Translation gives CASRTTGERETQYF.

DNA for the CDR3: TGCGCCAGCAGCCAAGACGGGGCAGGGATAGGATACGAGCAGTACTTC. Protein product: CASSQDGAGIGYEQYF. This chain joins TRBV4-1 and TRBJ2-7; TRBD1 or TRBD2 may be the D gene (5 bases each). The ends were cut back, 0 bases at V and 4 bases at J, with 16 bases in the middle. The length of the CDR3 is 16 residues. The V gene's germline CDR1 is MGHRA and CDR2 YSYEKL.

This clonotype came up a few times. V gene TRBV10-3 combines with J gene TRBJ2-2, with D perhaps matching TRBD1 (6 bases). This CDR3 is built from 15 residues. Trimming left V 7 bases short and J 1 base short, with 13 bases between. Germline loops: CDR1 ENHRY, CDR2 SYGVKD. The CDR3 loop reads CAITISTGNTGELFF. DNA for the CDR3: TGTGCCATCACTATCTCGACAGGGAACACCGGGGAGCTGTTTTTT.

In its sample, this clonotype was seen a few times. The V gene is TRBV7-9, the J gene TRBJ1-1; 8 nucleotides align to TRBD1. The CDR3 length is 17 residues. CDR1 is SEHNR, CDR2 FQNEAQ, per germline (reference sequence). V was pared by 2 bases and J by 0 bases, with 8 bases of the junction left unmatched. CDR3 region: CASSLIDRGRMNTEAFF. In DNA form, the CDR3 reads TGTGCCAGCAGCTTAATAGACAGGGGACGGATGAACACTGAAGCTTTCTTT.